The clone carrying this T cell receptor beta chain is a singleton in its sample. This was the immunoSEQ v3 assay. The repertoire was sequenced with immunoSEQ multiplex PCR; TCRdb's copy has only in-frame clones and lacks some. The table includes about 50,000 clones, around 64% detected once. Time point in this sample: pre-treatment sample, taken before nivolumab and TIL therapy. Pleural nodules or supraclavicular lymph nodes made up most of the excised metastases sampled. These data originate in a study of TIL therapy for anti-PD-1-resistant metastatic lung cancer. Study in general: Median tumor PD-L1 proportion score was approximately 5.7%. Median tumor mutation burden was 1.5 mutations per megabase.

Germline CDR1 and CDR2: GTSNPN and SVGIG (reference sequence). This CDR3 comprises 18 residues. Trimming removed 0 bases from V and 3 bases from J, with 20 bases in between. The clonotype comes from a person between 30 and 80 years old with non-small cell lung cancer. The rearrangement joins TRBV30 to TRBJ1-4, with a weak D call TRBD1 (5 bases). The starting material was tumor tissue, obtained at baseline. The CDR3 DNA follows: TGTGCCTGGAGTGTACGGGGCGGGCGCAATACTCCTAATGAAAAACTGTTTTTT. It translates to CAWSVRGGRNTPNEKLFF.